This T cell receptor (beta chain) was documented in a study of blood T cells in healthy people across ages. This CDR3 is 13 amino acids long. The germline CDR1 and CDR2 sequences are LGHNT and FRNRAP. V was trimmed by 10 bases and J by 3 bases, leaving 15 bases between them. A second PCR of roughly 7 to 11 cycles used a sample-barcoded 5' primer and a J-beta primer mix. TCRdb reprocessed the 5' RACE reads via MiXCR and lists one record per CDR3 protein. The sample consists of hundreds of thousands of distinct CDR3 sequences, about 30% of them appearing once. Extractions gave at least 5.5 micrograms of total RNA per sample.

The receptor comes from a woman of 80 years or more in good health. The material sequenced was blood. V is TRBV12-5 and J is TRBJ1-1; D is undetermined. CDR3 sequence reads: CATKPNVYTEAFF. For the CDR3, the DNA is TGTGCTACTAAACCCAATGTCTACACTGAAGCTTTCTTT.